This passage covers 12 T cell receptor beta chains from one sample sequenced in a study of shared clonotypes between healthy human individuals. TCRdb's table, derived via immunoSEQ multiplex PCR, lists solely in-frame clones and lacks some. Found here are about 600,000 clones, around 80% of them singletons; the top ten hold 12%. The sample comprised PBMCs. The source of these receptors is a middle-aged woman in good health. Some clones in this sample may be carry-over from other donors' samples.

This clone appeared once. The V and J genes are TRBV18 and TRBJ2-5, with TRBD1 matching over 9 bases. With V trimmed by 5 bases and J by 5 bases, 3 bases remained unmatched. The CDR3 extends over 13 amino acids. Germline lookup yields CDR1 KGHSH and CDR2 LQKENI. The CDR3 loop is CASSDGQGETQYF. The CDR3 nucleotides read TGTGCCAGCTCAGATGGACAGGGGGAGACCCAGTACTTC.

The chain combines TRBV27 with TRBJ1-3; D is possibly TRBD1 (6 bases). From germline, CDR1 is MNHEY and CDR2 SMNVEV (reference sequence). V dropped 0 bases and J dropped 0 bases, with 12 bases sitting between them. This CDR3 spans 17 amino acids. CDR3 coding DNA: TGTGCCAGCAGTTTATCGCCGACAGGCAGCTCTGGAAACACCATATATTTT. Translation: CASSLSPTGSSGNTIYF.

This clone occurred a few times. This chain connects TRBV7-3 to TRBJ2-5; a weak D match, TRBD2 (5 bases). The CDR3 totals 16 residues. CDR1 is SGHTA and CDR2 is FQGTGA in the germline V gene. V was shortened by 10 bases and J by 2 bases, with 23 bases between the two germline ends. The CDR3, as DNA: TGTGCCACCTTGTGGGAGAGGAACGTACAGCAAGAGACCCAGTACTTC. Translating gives CATLWERNVQQETQYF.

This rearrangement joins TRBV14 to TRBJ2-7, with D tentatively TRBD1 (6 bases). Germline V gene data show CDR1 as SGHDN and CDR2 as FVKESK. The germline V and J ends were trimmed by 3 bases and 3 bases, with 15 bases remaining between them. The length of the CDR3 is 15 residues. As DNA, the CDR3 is TGTGCCAGCAGCCACGGACAGTTGAGAAGCTACGAGCAGTACTTC. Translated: CASSHGQLRSYEQYF. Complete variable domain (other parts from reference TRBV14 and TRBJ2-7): EAGVTQFPSHSVIEKGQTVTLRCDPISGHDNLYWYRRVMGKEIKFLLHFVKESKQDESGMPNNRFLAERTGGTYSTLKVQPAELEDSGVYFCASSHGQLRSYEQYFGPGTRLTVT.

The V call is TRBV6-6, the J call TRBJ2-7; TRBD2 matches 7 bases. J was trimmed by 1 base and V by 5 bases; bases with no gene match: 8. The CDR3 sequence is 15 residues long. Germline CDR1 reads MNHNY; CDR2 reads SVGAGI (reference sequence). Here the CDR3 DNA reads TGTGCCAGCAGTACCCGGGAGGCGGGTTCCTACGAGCAGTACTTC. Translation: CASSTREAGSYEQYF.

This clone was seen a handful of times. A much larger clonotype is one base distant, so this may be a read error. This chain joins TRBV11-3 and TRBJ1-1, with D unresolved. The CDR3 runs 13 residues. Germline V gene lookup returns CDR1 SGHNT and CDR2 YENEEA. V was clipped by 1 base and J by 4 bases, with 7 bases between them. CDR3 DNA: TGTGCCAGCAGCTTAGGACATGGCACTGAAGCTTTCTTT. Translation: CASSLGHGTEAFF.

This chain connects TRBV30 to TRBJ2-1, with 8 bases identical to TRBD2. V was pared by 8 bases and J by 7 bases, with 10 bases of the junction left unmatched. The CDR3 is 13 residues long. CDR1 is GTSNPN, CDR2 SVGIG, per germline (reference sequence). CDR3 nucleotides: TGTGCCAACAAAGCGGGAGCGTTTAATGAGCAGTTCTTC. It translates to CANKAGAFNEQFF.

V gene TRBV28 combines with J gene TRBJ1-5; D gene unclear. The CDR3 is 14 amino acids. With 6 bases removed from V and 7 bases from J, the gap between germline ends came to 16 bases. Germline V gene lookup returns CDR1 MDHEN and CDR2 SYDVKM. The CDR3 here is CASRSQGLGQPQHF. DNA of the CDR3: TGTGCCAGCAGGTCTCAAGGGCTCGGCCAGCCCCAGCATTTT.

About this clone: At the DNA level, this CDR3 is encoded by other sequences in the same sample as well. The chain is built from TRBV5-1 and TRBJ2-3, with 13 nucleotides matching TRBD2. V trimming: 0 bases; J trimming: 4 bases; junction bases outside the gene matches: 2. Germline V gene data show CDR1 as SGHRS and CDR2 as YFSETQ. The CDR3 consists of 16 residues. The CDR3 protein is CASSLVLAGGADTQYF. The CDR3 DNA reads TGCGCCAGCAGCTTGGTACTAGCGGGAGGGGCAGATACGCAGTATTTT.

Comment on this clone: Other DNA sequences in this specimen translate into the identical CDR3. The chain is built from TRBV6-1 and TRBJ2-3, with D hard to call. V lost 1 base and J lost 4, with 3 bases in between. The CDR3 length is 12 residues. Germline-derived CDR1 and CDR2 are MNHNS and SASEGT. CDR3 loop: CASSEVADTQYF. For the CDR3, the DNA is TGTGCCAGCAGTGAAGTAGCAGATACGCAGTATTTT.

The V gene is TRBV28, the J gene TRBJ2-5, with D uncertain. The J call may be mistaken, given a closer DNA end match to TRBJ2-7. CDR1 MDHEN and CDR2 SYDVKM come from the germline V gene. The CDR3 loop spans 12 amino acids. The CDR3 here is CASTSMSYEQYF. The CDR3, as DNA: TGTGCCAGCACCTCCATGAGCTACGAGCAGTACTTC.

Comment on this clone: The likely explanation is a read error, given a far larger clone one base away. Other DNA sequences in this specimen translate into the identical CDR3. For the CDR3, the DNA is TGCGCCAGCAAGGTCGAGGACAGCCGAGAAGCTTTCTTT. Its translation: CASKVEDSREAFF. This chain connects TRBV2 to TRBJ1-1; perhaps TRBD1 as D (6 bases). Germline CDR1 is SNHLY and CDR2 is FYNNEI. The CDR3 extends over 13 amino acids.